A selection of T cell receptor beta chains follows, all from one sample in a study of response to subunit inactivated influenza vaccine. TCRdb redid the calling of the RT-PCR reads with MiXCR, one entry per CDR3 protein. Of about 520,000 distinct CDR3 sequences in the sample, 7.2% were seen once. Sequenced here: PBMCs from blood, sampled 23 months after vaccination. The source of these receptors is a man aged 50 to 75 who received an inactivated influenza vaccine. The conserved cysteine and the conserved F or W are not part of the CDR3 here. The D gene is left open where the match is weak.

d_gene: TRBD2; v_gene: TRBV5-1; CDR3aa: ASSLTGTSGRETQY
d_gene: .; v_gene: TRBV6-1; CDR3aa: ASSEARSIYQPQH
d_gene: .; v_gene: TRBV5-1; CDR3aa: ASSLGYAAEKLF
d_gene: .; v_gene: TRBV6-2/TRBV6-3; CDR3aa: ASRTDLLDTQY
d_gene: .; v_gene: TRBV20-1; CDR3aa: SARDRRNTEAF
d_gene: TRBD1; v_gene: TRBV5-1; CDR3aa: ASSISTGTISNSPLH
d_gene: .; v_gene: TRBV7-9; CDR3aa: ASSSVTNTGELF
d_gene: .; v_gene: TRBV20-1; CDR3aa: SASSGTNYEQY
d_gene: .; v_gene: TRBV20-1; CDR3aa: SARRRMNTEAF
d_gene: .; v_gene: TRBV2; CDR3aa: ASSDLGAQDYEQY
d_gene: .; v_gene: TRBV7-2; CDR3aa: ASSPASGTAQY
d_gene: .; v_gene: TRBV5-1; CDR3aa: ASSPLGGPNSPLH
d_gene: TRBD2; v_gene: TRBV3-1; CDR3aa: ASSQDRPLAGSDNEQF
d_gene: TRBD1; v_gene: TRBV5-1; CDR3aa: ASSMGTGATTEAF
d_gene: .; v_gene: TRBV28; CDR3aa: AIKAVAGNYEQY
d_gene: TRBD2; v_gene: TRBV12-3/TRBV12-4; CDR3aa: ASSFGLEAQF
d_gene: .; v_gene: TRBV28; CDR3aa: ASSLSPGQSNYGYT
d_gene: TRBD1; v_gene: TRBV3-1; CDR3aa: ASSPRTGGSGANVLT
d_gene: .; v_gene: TRBV4-1; CDR3aa: ASSQVADSYNEQF
d_gene: .; v_gene: TRBV5-6; CDR3aa: ASSLTGYSGNTIY
d_gene: .; v_gene: TRBV12-3/TRBV12-4; CDR3aa: ASSLRSASGELF
d_gene: .; v_gene: TRBV12-3/TRBV12-4; CDR3aa: ASSFSGGSAEAF
d_gene: .; v_gene: TRBV6-1; CDR3aa: ASIRGNTYQETQY
d_gene: .; v_gene: TRBV19; CDR3aa: ASTPRGDSNQPQH
d_gene: .; v_gene: TRBV7-6; CDR3aa: ASSLRVGPGDTQY
d_gene: .; v_gene: TRBV6-4; CDR3aa: ASSVHHSYTGELF
d_gene: TRBD2; v_gene: TRBV20-1; CDR3aa: SARASGGPTDTQY
d_gene: TRBD2; v_gene: TRBV20-1; CDR3aa: SVPGLAYEQY
d_gene: .; v_gene: TRBV6-2/TRBV6-3; CDR3aa: ASRSLGNEQF
d_gene: TRBD2; v_gene: TRBV10-3; CDR3aa: AISERLSGGSETQY
d_gene: TRBD1; v_gene: TRBV7-2; CDR3aa: ASSSTGAYSPLH
d_gene: .; v_gene: TRBV6-1; CDR3aa: ASSEATASGANVLT
d_gene: TRBD1; v_gene: TRBV6-1; CDR3aa: ASSLRGPNGYT
d_gene: TRBD1; v_gene: TRBV25-1; CDR3aa: ASSEGSGGNGYT
d_gene: TRBD2; v_gene: TRBV3-1; CDR3aa: ASSQETSGALQETQY
d_gene: .; v_gene: TRBV7-9; CDR3aa: ASSLAFFDSQETQY
d_gene: .; v_gene: TRBV5-1; CDR3aa: ASSLASTAEKLF
d_gene: TRBD1; v_gene: TRBV4-2; CDR3aa: ASSRDSETPNYGYT
d_gene: .; v_gene: TRBV28; CDR3aa: ASSFPGLNEKLF
d_gene: .; v_gene: TRBV7-9; CDR3aa: ASSLDRGGSYNEQF
d_gene: .; v_gene: TRBV6-1; CDR3aa: ASKRTAGNSPLH
d_gene: TRBD2; v_gene: TRBV3-1; CDR3aa: ASSRGTSRQETQY
d_gene: .; v_gene: TRBV18; CDR3aa: ASSPDRQRYEQY
d_gene: .; v_gene: TRBV2; CDR3aa: ASSEPGGRDTQY
d_gene: .; v_gene: TRBV15; CDR3aa: ATSRDRGGKKYGYT
d_gene: TRBD1; v_gene: TRBV2; CDR3aa: ASSDITLAGTANTEAF
d_gene: .; v_gene: TRBV6-1; CDR3aa: ASSTGPVNYHGYT
d_gene: .; v_gene: TRBV3-1; CDR3aa: ASSQDLRTTYNEQF
d_gene: .; v_gene: TRBV6-1; CDR3aa: ASSPPPPTDTQY
d_gene: .; v_gene: TRBV4-2; CDR3aa: ASSPKVLGNEKLF
d_gene: .; v_gene: TRBV7-2; CDR3aa: ASSRQTLLLNEKLF
d_gene: TRBD2; v_gene: TRBV20-1; CDR3aa: SARSRLAGINNEQF
d_gene: .; v_gene: TRBV5-1; CDR3aa: ASSLESGYEQY